Listed here is a single TCR beta chain. Its antigen is not known. Data came from immunoSEQ multiplex PCR; TCRdb stores just in-frame clones and leaves some out. The sample shows 20,000 to 25,000 clones, about 95% of them seen only once. These data originate in a study of B cell selection in AIRE deficiency. Whole-study results and caveats: Healthy Tconv contained roughly two fifths of shared healthy Treg sequences; only TCRbeta sequenced. Shorter CDR3s marked shared Treg sequences, biased toward few non-templated insertions. About 31% of healthy-donor shared Treg TCRbeta sequences appeared in patient Tconv cells.

This CDR3 is built from 15 residues. CDR1 is MDHEN and CDR2 is SYDVKM in the germline V gene. Unmatched junction bases numbered 9, after V lost 2 bases and J lost 6 bases. Regulatory T cells were sorted as CD4+CD25hiCD127low/negative. The receptor's source is a human donor with AIRE deficiency. V is TRBV28 and J is TRBJ2-7; 8 bases fit TRBD1. Sample: Tregs sorted from PBMCs. The CDR3 nucleotides are TGTGCCAGCAGTTTAGGGGGTCAGGGGGCAGGCGAGCAGTACTTC. Amino acid sequence: CASSLGGQGAGEQYF.